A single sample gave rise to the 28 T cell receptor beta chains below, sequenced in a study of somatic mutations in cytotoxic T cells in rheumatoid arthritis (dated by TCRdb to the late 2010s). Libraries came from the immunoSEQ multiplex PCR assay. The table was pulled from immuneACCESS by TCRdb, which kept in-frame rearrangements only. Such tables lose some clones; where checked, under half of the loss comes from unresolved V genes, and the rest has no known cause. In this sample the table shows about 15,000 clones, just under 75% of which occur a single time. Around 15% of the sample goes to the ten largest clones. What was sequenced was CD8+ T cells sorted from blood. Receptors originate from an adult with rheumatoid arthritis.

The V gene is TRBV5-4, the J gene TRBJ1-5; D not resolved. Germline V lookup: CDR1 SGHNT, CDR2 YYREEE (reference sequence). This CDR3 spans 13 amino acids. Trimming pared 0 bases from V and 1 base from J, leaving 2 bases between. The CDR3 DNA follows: TGTGCCAGCAGCTTGGGGAGCAATCAGCCCCAGCATTTT. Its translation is CASSLGSNQPQHF.

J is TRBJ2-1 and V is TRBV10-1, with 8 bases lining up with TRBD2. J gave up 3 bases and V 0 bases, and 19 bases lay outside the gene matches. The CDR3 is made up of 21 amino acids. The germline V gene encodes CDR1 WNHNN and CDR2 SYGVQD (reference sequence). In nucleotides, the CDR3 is TGCGCCAGCAGTGAGTCGAAGGACCGGGAGGGAGGGCTTTTCGGCTACAATGAGCAGTTCTTC. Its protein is CASSESKDREGGLFGYNEQFF.

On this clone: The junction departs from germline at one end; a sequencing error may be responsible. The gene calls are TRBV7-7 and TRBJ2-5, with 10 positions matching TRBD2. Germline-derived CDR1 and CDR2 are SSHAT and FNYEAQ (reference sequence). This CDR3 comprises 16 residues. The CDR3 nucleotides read TGTGCCAGCAGCCTAGCGGGAGAGGGGACCCAAGAGACCCAGTACTTC. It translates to CASSLAGEGTQETQYF.

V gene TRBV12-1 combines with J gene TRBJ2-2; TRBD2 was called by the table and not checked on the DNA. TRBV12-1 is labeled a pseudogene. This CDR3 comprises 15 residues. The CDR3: CASSLSGGAGGELFF. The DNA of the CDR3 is TGTGCCAGCAGCCTTAGCGGGGGGGCAGGCGGGGAGCTGTTTTTT.

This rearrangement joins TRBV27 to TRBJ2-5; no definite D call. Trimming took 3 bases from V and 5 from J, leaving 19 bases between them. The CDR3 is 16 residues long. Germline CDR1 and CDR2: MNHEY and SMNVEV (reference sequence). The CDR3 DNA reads TGTGCCAGCAGTTTCTCCGCAGTGGGCGCGATGGAGACCCAGTACTTC. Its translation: CASSFSAVGAMETQYF.

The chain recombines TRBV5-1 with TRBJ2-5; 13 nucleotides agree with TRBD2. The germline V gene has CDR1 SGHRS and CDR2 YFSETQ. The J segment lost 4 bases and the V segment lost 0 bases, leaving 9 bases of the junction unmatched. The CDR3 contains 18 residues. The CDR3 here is CASSLAPGLAGNGETQYF. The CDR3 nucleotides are TGCGCCAGCAGCTTGGCCCCGGGACTAGCGGGGAATGGAGAGACCCAGTACTTC.

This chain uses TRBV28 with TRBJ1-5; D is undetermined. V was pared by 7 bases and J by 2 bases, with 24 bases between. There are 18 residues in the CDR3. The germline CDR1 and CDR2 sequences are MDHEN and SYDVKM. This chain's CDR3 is CASTSRTSFRMGNQPQHF. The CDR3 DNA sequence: TGTGCCAGCACCTCCAGGACGTCATTCCGAATGGGCAATCAGCCCCAGCATTTT.

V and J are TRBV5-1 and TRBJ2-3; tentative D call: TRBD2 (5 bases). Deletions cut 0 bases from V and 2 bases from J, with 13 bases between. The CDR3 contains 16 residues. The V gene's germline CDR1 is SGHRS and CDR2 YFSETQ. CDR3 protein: CASSLDSGEITDTQYF. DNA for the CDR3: TGCGCCAGCAGCTTGGACTCCGGGGAGATCACAGATACGCAGTATTTT.

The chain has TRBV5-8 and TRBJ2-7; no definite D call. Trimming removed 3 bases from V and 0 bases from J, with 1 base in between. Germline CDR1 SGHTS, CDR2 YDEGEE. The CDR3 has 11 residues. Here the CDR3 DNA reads TGTGCCAGCAGCTACTCCTACGAGCAGTACTTC. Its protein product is CASSYSYEQYF. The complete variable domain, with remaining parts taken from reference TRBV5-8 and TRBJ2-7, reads EAGVTQSPTHLIKTRGQQATLRCSPISGHTSVYWYQQALGLGLQFLLWYDEGEERNRGNFPPRFSGRQFPNYSSELNVNALELEDSALYLCASSYSYEQYFGPGTRLTVT.

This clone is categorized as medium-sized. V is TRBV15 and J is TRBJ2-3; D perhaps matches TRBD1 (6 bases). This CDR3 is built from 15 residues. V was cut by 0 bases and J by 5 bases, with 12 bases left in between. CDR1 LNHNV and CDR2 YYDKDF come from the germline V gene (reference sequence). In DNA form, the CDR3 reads TGTGCCACCAGCAGAGACCCCGGACAGATAGATACGCAGTATTTT. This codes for CATSRDPGQIDTQYF.

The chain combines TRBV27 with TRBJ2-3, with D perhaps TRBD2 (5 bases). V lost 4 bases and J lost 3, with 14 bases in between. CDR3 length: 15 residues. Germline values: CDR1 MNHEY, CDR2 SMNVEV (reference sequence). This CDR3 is CASSSDYQRTDTQYF. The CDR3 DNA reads TGTGCCAGCAGTTCCGACTACCAAAGGACAGATACGCAGTATTTT.

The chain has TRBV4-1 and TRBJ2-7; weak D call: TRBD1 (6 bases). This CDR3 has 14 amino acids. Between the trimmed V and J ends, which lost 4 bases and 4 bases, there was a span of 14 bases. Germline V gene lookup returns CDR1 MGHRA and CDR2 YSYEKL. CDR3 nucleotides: TGCGCCAGCAGCCTACCGGGACAAAGATACGAGCAGTACTTC. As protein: CASSLPGQRYEQYF.

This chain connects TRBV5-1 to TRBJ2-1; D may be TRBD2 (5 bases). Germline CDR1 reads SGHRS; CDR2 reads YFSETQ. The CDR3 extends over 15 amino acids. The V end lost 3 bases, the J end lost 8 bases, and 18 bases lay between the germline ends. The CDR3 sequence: CASSSERLAFDEQFF. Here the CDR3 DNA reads TGCGCCAGCAGCTCGGAAAGGCTAGCTTTCGATGAGCAGTTCTTC.

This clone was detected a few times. The CDR3 loop is CATSAGTGVEQYF. CDR3 coding DNA: TGTGCCACCAGTGCCGGGACAGGGGTCGAGCAGTACTTC. This chain connects TRBV15 to TRBJ2-7, with 10 bases that match TRBD1. The length of the CDR3 is 13 residues. CDR1 and CDR2 from the germline V gene are LNHNV and YYDKDF (reference sequence). The V and J ends lost 6 bases and 6 bases, in that order; junction bases with no gene match: 5. The complete variable domain, with remaining parts taken from reference TRBV15 and TRBJ2-7, reads DAMVIQNPRYQVTQFGKPVTLSCSQTLNHNVMYWYQQKSSQAPKLLFHYYDKDFNNEADTPDNFQSRRPNTSFCFLDIRSPGLGDTAMYLCATSAGTGVEQYFGPGTRLTVT.

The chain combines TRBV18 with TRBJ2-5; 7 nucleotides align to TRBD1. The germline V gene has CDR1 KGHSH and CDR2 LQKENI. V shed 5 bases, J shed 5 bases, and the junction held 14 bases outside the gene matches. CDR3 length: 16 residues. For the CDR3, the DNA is TGTGCCAGCTCATTGGACCGAGGGGGCCCTCTGGAGACCCAGTACTTC. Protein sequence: CASSLDRGGPLETQYF.

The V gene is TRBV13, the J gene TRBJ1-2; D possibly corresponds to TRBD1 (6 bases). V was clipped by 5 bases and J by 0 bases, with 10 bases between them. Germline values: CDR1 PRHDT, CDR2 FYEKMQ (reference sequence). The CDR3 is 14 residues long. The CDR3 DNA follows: TGTGCCAGCAGCCATCGGGACACTAACTATGGCTACACCTTC. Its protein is CASSHRDTNYGYTF.

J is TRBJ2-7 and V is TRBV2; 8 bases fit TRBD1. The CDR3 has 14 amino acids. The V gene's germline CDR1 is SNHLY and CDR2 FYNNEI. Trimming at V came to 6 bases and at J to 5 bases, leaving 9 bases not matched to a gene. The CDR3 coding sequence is TGTGCCAGCAGGGAGGGACAGGTATCACACGAGCAGTACTTC. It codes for CASREGQVSHEQYF.

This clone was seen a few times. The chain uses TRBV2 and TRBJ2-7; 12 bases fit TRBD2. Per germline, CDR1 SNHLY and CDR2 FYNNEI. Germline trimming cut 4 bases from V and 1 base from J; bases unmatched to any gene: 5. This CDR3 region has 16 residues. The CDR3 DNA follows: TGTGCCAGCAGTGGACTAGCGGGGGAAGGGTCCTACGAGCAGTACTTC. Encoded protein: CASSGLAGEGSYEQYF. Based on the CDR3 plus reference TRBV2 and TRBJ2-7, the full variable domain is EPEVTQTPSHQVTQMGQEVILRCVPISNHLYFYWYRQILGQKVEFLVSFYNNEISEKSEIFDDQFSVERPDGSNFTLKIRSTKLEDSAMYFCASSGLAGEGSYEQYFGPGTRLTVT.

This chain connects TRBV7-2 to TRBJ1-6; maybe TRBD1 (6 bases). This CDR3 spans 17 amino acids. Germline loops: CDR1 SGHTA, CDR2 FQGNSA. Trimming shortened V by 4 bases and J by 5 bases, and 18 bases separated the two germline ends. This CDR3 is CASSSYPGAEDNSPLHF. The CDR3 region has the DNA TGTGCCAGCAGCTCTTACCCAGGGGCGGAGGATAATTCACCCCTCCACTTT.

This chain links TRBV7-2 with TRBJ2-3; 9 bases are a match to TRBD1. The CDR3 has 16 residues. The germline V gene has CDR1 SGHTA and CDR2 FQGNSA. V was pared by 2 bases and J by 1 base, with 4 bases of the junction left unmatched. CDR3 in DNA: TGTGCCAGCAGCTTATGGGACAGGGTGGGCACAGATACGCAGTATTTT. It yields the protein CASSLWDRVGTDTQYF.

The CDR3, as DNA: TGTGCCAGCAGTGGGGGACAGGCTGCCTACGAGCAGTACTTC. This encodes CASSGGQAAYEQYF. The chain joins TRBV28 to TRBJ2-7; 8 bases agree with TRBD1. V shed 5 bases, J shed 2 bases, and the junction held 5 bases outside the gene matches. CDR1 MDHEN and CDR2 SYDVKM come from the germline V gene. The length of the CDR3 is 14 residues.

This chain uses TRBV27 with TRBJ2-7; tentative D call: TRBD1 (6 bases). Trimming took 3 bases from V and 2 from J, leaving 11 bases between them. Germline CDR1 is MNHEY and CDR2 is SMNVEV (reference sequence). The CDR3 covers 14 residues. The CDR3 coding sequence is TGTGCCAGCAGTTTCTTCGGACAGACCTACGAGCAGTACTTC. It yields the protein CASSFFGQTYEQYF.

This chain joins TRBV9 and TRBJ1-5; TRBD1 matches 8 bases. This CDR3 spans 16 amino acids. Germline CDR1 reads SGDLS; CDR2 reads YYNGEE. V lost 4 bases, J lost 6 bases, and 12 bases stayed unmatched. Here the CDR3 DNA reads TGTGCCAGCAGCCTTCCGGACAGGGCGGTCATTCAGCCCCAGCATTTT. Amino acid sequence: CASSLPDRAVIQPQHF.

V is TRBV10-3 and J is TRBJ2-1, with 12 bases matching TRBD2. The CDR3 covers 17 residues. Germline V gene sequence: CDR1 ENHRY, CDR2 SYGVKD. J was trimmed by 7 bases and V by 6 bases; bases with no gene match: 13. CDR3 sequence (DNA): TGTGCCATCAGCGAGGCGGCTAGCGGGAGGGCCAAGAATGAGCAGTTCTTC. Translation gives CAISEAASGRAKNEQFF.

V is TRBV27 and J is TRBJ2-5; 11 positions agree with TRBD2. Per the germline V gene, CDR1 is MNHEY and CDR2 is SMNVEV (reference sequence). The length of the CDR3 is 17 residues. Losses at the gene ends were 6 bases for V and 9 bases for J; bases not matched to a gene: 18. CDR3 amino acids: CASSHTSATSGGGPQYF. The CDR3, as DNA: TGTGCCAGCAGCCATACCTCCGCAACTAGCGGGGGTGGGCCCCAGTACTTC.

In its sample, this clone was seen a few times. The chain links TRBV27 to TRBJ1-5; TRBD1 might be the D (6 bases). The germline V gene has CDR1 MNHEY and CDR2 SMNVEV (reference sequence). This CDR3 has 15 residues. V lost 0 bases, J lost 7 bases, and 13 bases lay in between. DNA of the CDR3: TGTGCCAGCAGTTTATCGATGGGGGGGCACCAGCCCCAGCATTTT. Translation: CASSLSMGGHQPQHF.

The CDR3 spells CASVLGQAMYF. In nucleotides, the CDR3 is TGTGCCAGTGTACTTGGACAGGCGATGTACTTC. The gene calls are TRBV7-9 and TRBJ2-5; 7 positions match TRBD1. The CDR3 has 11 residues. The V segment lost 9 bases and the J segment 13 bases; nucleotides outside the gene matches: 11. CDR1 and CDR2 (germline): SEHNR, FQNEAQ (reference sequence). The whole variable domain, remainder taken from reference TRBV7-9 and TRBJ2-5, is DTGVSQNPRHKITKRGQNVTFRCDPISEHNRLYWYRQTLGQGPEFLTYFQNEAQLEKSRLLSDRFSAERPKGSFSTLEIQRTEQGDSAMYLCASVLGQAMYFGPGTRLLVL.

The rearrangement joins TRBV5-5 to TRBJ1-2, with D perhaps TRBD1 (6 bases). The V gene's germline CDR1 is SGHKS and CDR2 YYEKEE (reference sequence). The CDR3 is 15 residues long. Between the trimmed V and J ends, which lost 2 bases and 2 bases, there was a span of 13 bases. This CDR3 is CASSLWDIQNYGYTF. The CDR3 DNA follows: TGTGCCAGCAGCTTATGGGACATTCAAAACTATGGCTACACCTTC.